A single sample is the source of the 11 T cell receptor beta chains below, sequenced in a study of T-cell reconstitution after alpha-beta-depleted transplantation in children. Unique molecular identifiers were built into the TCRbeta library. TCRdb processed the PCR reads anew with MiXCR; each CDR3 protein has one entry. The sample records some 500,000 distinct CDR3 sequences, roughly 18% being singletons. Specimen: PBMCs from the stem cell graft donor, collected from the stem cell graft. The receptors come from a human donor who donated a stem cell graft to a child with acute lymphoblastic leukemia.

A few counts support this clonotype. The chain is built from TRBV20-1 and TRBJ1-2; D is unresolved. The CDR3 covers 15 residues. V dropped 0 bases and J dropped 5 bases, with 16 bases sitting between them. Germline CDR1 and CDR2: DFQATT and SNEGSKA (reference sequence). The CDR3 DNA sequence: TGCAGTGCTAGAGATCAGATTAGGACGGCGTATGGCTACACCTTC. It specifies CSARDQIRTAYGYTF.

This clonotype has at least ten counts. The chain has TRBV7-9 and TRBJ2-1; D is uncertain. The CDR3 covers 12 residues. Germline V lookup: CDR1 SEHNR, CDR2 FQNEAQ (reference sequence). Trimming cost V 2 bases and J 9 bases, with 8 bases left between them. CDR3 DNA: TGTGCCAGCAGCTTAAATACGGCTGAGCAGTTCTTC. Its protein product is CASSLNTAEQFF.

This clonotype has more than one count but fewer than ten. This chain joins TRBV20-1 and TRBJ2-3; either TRBD1 or TRBD2 may fit D (5 bases each). This CDR3 comprises 14 residues. Per germline, CDR1 DFQATT and CDR2 SNEGSKA (reference sequence). V gave up 7 bases and J gave up 1 base, with 15 bases separating them. The CDR3 region is CSERQSGRTDTQYF. CDR3 nucleotides: TGCAGTGAAAGACAGAGCGGCCGCACAGATACGCAGTATTTT.

DNA of the CDR3: TGTGCCAGCAGCGCCCCGGGACTAGCAGGCTACAATGAGCAGTTCTTC. It codes for CASSAPGLAGYNEQFF. V is TRBV12-3 or TRBV12-4 and J is TRBJ2-1; 9 nucleotides agree with TRBD2. There are 16 residues in the CDR3. The V gene end was trimmed by 6 bases and the J gene end by 3 bases; junction bases not matched to a gene: 9.

This clonotype came up a few times. The gene calls are TRBV5-1 and TRBJ2-1, with D tentatively TRBD1 (5 bases). The CDR3 spans 13 residues. Trimming stripped 2 bases from V and 6 bases from J, with 9 bases between. In germline, CDR1 is SGHRS, CDR2 YFSETQ. The CDR3 spells CASSFQGSNEQFF. In DNA, the CDR3 is TGCGCCAGCAGCTTTCAGGGTAGCAATGAGCAGTTCTTC.

The J gene is TRBJ1-4, the V gene TRBV25-1, with a tentative D call TRBD1 (6 bases). Trimming took off 0 bases at V and 8 bases at J, with 16 bases between the two ends. The CDR3 length is 16 residues. Germline CDR1 MGHDK, CDR2 SYGVNS. The CDR3: CASSEYRAGVGEKLFF. In nucleotides, the CDR3 is TGTGCCAGCAGTGAATATCGGGCAGGGGTAGGCGAAAAACTGTTTTTT.

The chain carries TRBV13 and TRBJ2-7, with D possibly matching TRBD2 (6 bases). This CDR3 region has 15 residues. Deletions cut 5 bases from V and 0 bases from J, with 14 bases between. Germline V gives CDR1 PRHDT, CDR2 FYEKMQ (reference sequence). For the CDR3, the DNA is TGTGCCAGCAGCCCCGGACGGGAGAGCTCCTACGAGCAGTACTTC. Translating gives CASSPGRESSYEQYF.

This clonotype was counted between two and nine times. CDR3 in amino acids: CATSRSRGGRAFF. CDR3 sequence (DNA): TGTGCCACCAGCAGGTCACGGGGCGGGCGAGCTTTCTTT. J is TRBJ1-1 and V is TRBV15, with D maybe TRBD1 (5 bases). V lost 3 bases and J lost 10, with 15 bases in between. The germline V gene encodes CDR1 LNHNV and CDR2 YYDKDF (reference sequence). The CDR3 sequence is 13 residues long.

The V call is TRBV7-9, the J call TRBJ2-5, with 7 bases aligning to TRBD1. With 5 bases clipped from V and 5 bases from J, the junction kept 8 bases outside the gene matches. Germline V gene sequence: CDR1 SEHNR, CDR2 FQNEAQ (reference sequence). The CDR3 covers 14 residues. The CDR3 is CASSPPGGMETQYF. The DNA of the CDR3 is TGTGCCAGCAGCCCCCCAGGGGGTATGGAGACCCAGTACTTC.

The rearrangement uses TRBV20-1 and TRBJ2-1, with D possibly TRBD2 on 6 matching bases. The CDR3 runs to 11 residues. Trimming removed 6 bases from V and 8 bases from J, with 11 bases in between. Per germline, CDR1 DFQATT and CDR2 SNEGSKA (reference sequence). CDR3 sequence (DNA): TGCAGTGCCGGGGGAGTCTATGAGCAGTTCTTC. Translation: CSAGGVYEQFF.

This clonotype was observed a handful of times. The chain has TRBV9 and TRBJ1-4; 7 bases are a match to TRBD1. The CDR3 consists of 17 residues. The V and J ends lost 0 bases and 8 bases, in that order; junction bases with no gene match: 13. Germline assignment: CDR1 SGDLS and CDR2 YYNGEE. CDR3: CASSVAPKQGSQEKLFF. CDR3 nucleotide sequence: TGTGCCAGCAGCGTAGCTCCTAAACAGGGGAGTCAGGAAAAACTGTTTTTT.